A selection of T cell receptor beta chains follows, all from one sample in a study of blood T cell repertoires in COVID-19. Data came from immunoSEQ multiplex PCR; TCRdb stores just in-frame clones and leaves some out. This sample has some 87,000 clones, with 84% found just once. Sequencing was carried out using peripheral blood. The receptors stem from a human donor in a cohort sampled during active COVID-19. Each CDR3 is given with its conserved first and last residue. The order of the fields is clone size, CDR3 length, D gene, V gene, J gene, CDR3 DNA, CDR3 protein. A D gene is named only where the DNA matches it firmly. Where a row states a size, it is once, few, many or the class of an expanded clone; other rows omit it.

>few|17|TRBD1|TRBV4-1|TRBJ1-1
TGCGCCAGCAGCCAACTAATGGTGACAGGGCCGAACACTGAAGCTTTCTTT
CASSQLMVTGPNTEAFF
>-|11|-|TRBV9|TRBJ2-7
TGTGCCAGCAGCGGACACTACGAGCAGTACTTC
CASSGHYEQYF
>-|14|-|TRBV12-5|TRBJ2-5
TGTGCTAGTGGCGGGGACTTAACCCCAGAGACCCAGTACTTC
CASGGDLTPETQYF
>-|14|TRBD1|TRBV19|TRBJ1-2
TGTGCCAGTAGCCCCGGGACAGAGACCTATGGCTACACCTTC
CASSPGTETYGYTF
>-|18|TRBD1|TRBV27|TRBJ2-6
TGTGCCAGCAGTCCGTGGACAGGGGGTAGAACTGGGGCCAACGTCCTGACTTTC
CASSPWTGGRTGANVLTF
>-|15|-|TRBV11-2|TRBJ1-1
TGTGCCAGCAGCCCCTCCGGGGGGCTGGGCACTGAAGCTTTCTTT
CASSPSGGLGTEAFF
>-|13|-|TRBV2|TRBJ2-7
TGTGCCAGCAGTGAACAGGCAGGGGCCAGACCGTACTTC
CASSEQAGARPYF
>once|15|TRBD2|TRBV3-1/TRBV3-2|TRBJ2-7
TGTGCCAGCAGCCAAGGACTAGCGGGAGAAACCGAGCAGTACTTC
CASSQGLAGETEQYF
>-|15|TRBD2|TRBV6-4|TRBJ2-3
TGTGCCAGCCGTTTAGCGGGAAGGAGCACAGATACGCAGTATTTT
CASRLAGRSTDTQYF
>-|16|-|TRBV5-1|TRBJ2-2
TGCGCCAGCAGCTTCCGGACAGCTACGAACACCGGGGAGCTGTTTTTT
CASSFRTATNTGELFF
>-|15|-|TRBV27|TRBJ2-7
TGTGCCAGCAGTTTATCGAACCCCGCGGTCTACGAGCAGTACTTC
CASSLSNPAVYEQYF
>-|14|TRBD2|TRBV24-1|TRBJ2-3
TGTGCCACCAGCGCTAGCGGGCTCACAGATACGCAGTATTTT
CATSASGLTDTQYF
>-|14|-|TRBV29-1|TRBJ1-2
TGCAGCGCCGCACTCTCCAGGGGAGGGGGTGGCTACACCTTC
CSAALSRGGGGYTF
>few|14|TRBD2|TRBV10-3|TRBJ2-1
TGTGCCATCAGGGACGGGGGGACCTACAATGAGCAGTTCTTC
CAIRDGGTYNEQFF
>-|10|-|TRBV5-4|TRBJ2-7
TGTGCCAGCAGCCCGTACGAGCAGTACTTC
CASSPYEQYF
>-|15|-|TRBV19|TRBJ2-6
TGTGCCAGTAGTATCGGGGTCGGAGGGGCCAACGTCCTGACTTTC
CASSIGVGGANVLTF
>-|13|-|TRBV18|TRBJ2-2
TGTGCCAGCTCACCACCAGGGGCCGGGGAGCTGTTTTTT
CASSPPGAGELFF
>-|14|TRBD2|TRBV20-1|TRBJ2-3
TGCAGTGCTAGTTTAGCGGGGAGCACAGATACGCAGTATTTT
CSASLAGSTDTQYF
>-|14|TRBD1|TRBV6-6|TRBJ2-6
TGTGCCAGCAATGACAGGGCTGGGGCCAACGTCCTGACTTTC
CASNDRAGANVLTF
>-|16|TRBD1|TRBV13|TRBJ2-3
TGTGCCAGCAGCAAACAAAAGGGACAGGGAACAGATACGCAGTATTTT
CASSKQKGQGTDTQYF
>-|18|TRBD2|TRBV4-2|TRBJ2-7
TGTGCCAGCAGCCAAGTCGGACCACGGGGAGGGCTGTCCGACGAGCAGTACTTC
CASSQVGPRGGLSDEQYF
>-|13|TRBD2|TRBV24-1|TRBJ2-7
TGTGCCACCAGCGGACTAGCTTCCTACGAGCAGTACTTC
CATSGLASYEQYF
>-|16|-|TRBV28|TRBJ1-5
TGTGCCAGCAGTTTATTAAGAGGAAATAGCAATCAGCCCCAGCATTTT
CASSLLRGNSNQPQHF
>-|15|-|TRBV19|TRBJ2-7
TGTGCCAGTAGTATTTCATCTACAGGGACCTACGAGCAGTACTTC
CASSISSTGTYEQYF
>-|15|-|TRBV18|TRBJ1-1
TGTGCCAGCTCACCAGAAGGGGCCTGGAACACTGAAGCTTTCTTT
CASSPEGAWNTEAFF
>-|12|-|TRBV19|TRBJ1-2
TGTGCCAGTATCCGTCCAGGAGGTGGCTACACCTTC
CASIRPGGGYTF
>-|15|TRBD1|TRBV7-9|TRBJ1-6
TGTGCCAGCAGCCCCTATGGACAGGGACCCTCACCCCTCCACTTT
CASSPYGQGPSPLHF
>-|16|TRBD1|TRBV4-1|TRBJ2-1
TGCGCCAGCAGCCCGTTAGTAGGGACAGGGTTAAATGAGCAGTTCTTC
CASSPLVGTGLNEQFF
>-|15|TRBD1|TRBV6-5|TRBJ1-5
TGTGCCAGCAGTTTGACAGGGAGTGGCAATCAGCCCCAGCATTTT
CASSLTGSGNQPQHF
>-|13|-|TRBV2|TRBJ1-2
TGTGCCAGCAATTCGGGTCCACGGTATGGCTACACCTTC
CASNSGPRYGYTF
>-|15|-|TRBV5-1|TRBJ1-5
TGCGCCAGCAGCTTGGTTCCGGGGAGCAATCAGCCCCAGCATTTT
CASSLVPGSNQPQHF
>-|13|TRBD1|TRBV29-1|TRBJ1-2
TGCAGCGTTTCGGGACAGGGTGGTGTTGGCTACACCTTC
CSVSGQGGVGYTF
>-|15|TRBD2|TRBV5-6|TRBJ2-4
TGTGCCAGCAGCTTGGCTGCGGGGGGCCCAAACATTCAGTACTTC
CASSLAAGGPNIQYF
>-|11|-|TRBV2|TRBJ1-5
TGTGCCAGCAGTTTTCAGGGGTTCCAGCATTTT
CASSFQGFQHF
>few|13|TRBD1|TRBV6-4|TRBJ1-1
TGTGCCAGCAGTGTTACAGGGGCAACTGAAGCTTTCTTT
CASSVTGATEAFF
>-|16|TRBD1|TRBV6-1|TRBJ2-5
TGTGCCAGCAGTGAACCAGGACAGGGAGGCCAAGAGACCCAGTACTTC
CASSEPGQGGQETQYF
>-|16|-|TRBV19|TRBJ1-4
TGTGCCAGTAGTATAGCTGAGGGAGCAACTAATGAAAAACTGTTTTTT
CASSIAEGATNEKLFF
>-|14|TRBD2|TRBV5-1|TRBJ2-7
TGCGCCAGCTCCTTGGTAGCGGGTTCCTACGAGCAGTACTTC
CASSLVAGSYEQYF
>few|13|-|TRBV18|TRBJ1-1
TGTGCCAGCTCATCCACCGGGGGAACTGAAGCTTTCTTT
CASSSTGGTEAFF
>-|18|TRBD1|TRBV18|TRBJ2-6
TGTGCCAGCTCCCCCCGGACAGGGGGCGGGTCTGGGGCCAACGTCCTGACTTTC
CASSPRTGGGSGANVLTF
>-|16|TRBD1|TRBV5-8|TRBJ1-4
TGTGCCAGCAGCCGAACTACAGGGGAAGTTGGTGAAAAACTGTTTTTT
CASSRTTGEVGEKLFF